This T cell receptor (beta chain) came from a study of shared clonotypes between healthy human individuals. V lost 5 bases to trimming and J lost 7 bases, with 15 bases between them. CDR3 length: 14 amino acids. Germline CDR1 and CDR2: SGHTA and FQGNSA. Positive CCR7 selection of CD45RO-negative cells yielded the naive CD8 cells, and terminally differentiated effector memory CD45RA+ cells were excluded. Genomic DNA of every subset was divided equally among multiple immunoSEQ plates. TCRdb's copy holds only in-frame clones and misses some; the assay was immunoSEQ multiplex PCR. The table has roughly 590,000 clones, nearly 97% seen once.

The chain recombines TRBV7-2 with TRBJ1-5, with TRBD1 as a possible D gene (6 bases). The sequence came from a woman in her 30s in good health. Material: naive CD8+ T cells sorted from blood. The CDR3 is CASSPEGDPQPQHF. The CDR3 DNA reads TGTGCCAGCAGCCCAGAGGGGGATCCCCAGCCCCAGCATTTT.